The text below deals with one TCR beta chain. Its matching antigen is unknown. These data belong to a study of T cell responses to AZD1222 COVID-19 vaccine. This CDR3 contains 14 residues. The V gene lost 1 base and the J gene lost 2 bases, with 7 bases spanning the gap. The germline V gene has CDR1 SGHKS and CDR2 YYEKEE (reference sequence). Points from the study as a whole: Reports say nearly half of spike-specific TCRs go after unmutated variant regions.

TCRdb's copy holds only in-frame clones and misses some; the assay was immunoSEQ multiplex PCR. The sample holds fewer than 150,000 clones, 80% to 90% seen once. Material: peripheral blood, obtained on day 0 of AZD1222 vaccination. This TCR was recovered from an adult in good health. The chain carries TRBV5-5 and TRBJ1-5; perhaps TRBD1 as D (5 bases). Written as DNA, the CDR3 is TGTGCCAGCAGCTTGCAGGGCGGCAATCAGCCCCAGCATTTT. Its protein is CASSLQGGNQPQHF.